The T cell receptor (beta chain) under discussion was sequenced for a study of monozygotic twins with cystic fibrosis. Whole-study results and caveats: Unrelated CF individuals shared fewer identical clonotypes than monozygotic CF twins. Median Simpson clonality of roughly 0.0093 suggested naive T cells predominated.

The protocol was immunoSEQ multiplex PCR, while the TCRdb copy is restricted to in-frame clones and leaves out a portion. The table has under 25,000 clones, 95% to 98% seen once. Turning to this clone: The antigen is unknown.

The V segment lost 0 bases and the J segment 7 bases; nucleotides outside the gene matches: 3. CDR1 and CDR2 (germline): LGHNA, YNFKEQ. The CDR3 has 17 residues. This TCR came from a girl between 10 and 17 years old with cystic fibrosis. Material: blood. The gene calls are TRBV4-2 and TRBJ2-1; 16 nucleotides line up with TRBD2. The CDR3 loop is CASSQDPGLAGGNEQFF. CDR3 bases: TGTGCCAGCAGCCAAGATCCGGGACTAGCGGGAGGGAATGAGCAGTTCTTC.